Presented here are 19 T cell receptor beta chains from one specimen sequenced in a study of PD-1 blockade in classical Hodgkin lymphoma. Relapses following autologous stem cell transplantation were seen in all patients, with brentuximab vedotin exposure varying. Assay used: immunoSEQ multiplex PCR; TCRdb lists only in-frame clones, some missing. The sample has around 58,000 clones, about nine tenths seen once; the top ten hold more than 7.5%. The sequencing here drew on peripheral blood mononuclear cells (PBMCs), taken at baseline. The receptors here all came from a human donor with classical Hodgkin lymphoma.

This rearrangement joins TRBV27 to TRBJ1-1; D unclear. The V gene lost 6 bases and the J gene lost 5 bases, with 19 bases spanning the gap. This CDR3 is built from 15 residues. Germline V lookup: CDR1 MNHEY, CDR2 SMNVEV (reference sequence). DNA of the CDR3: TGTGCCAGCAGCTATTCCGTTCTGGTTGGGACTGAAGCTTTCTTT. This encodes CASSYSVLVGTEAFF.

In its sample, this clone was seen once. The V call is TRBV7-8, the J call TRBJ2-7; D is ambiguous. The germline V gene encodes CDR1 SGHVS and CDR2 FQNEAQ. CDR3 length equals 15 residues. V was shortened by 6 bases and J by 2 bases, with 17 bases between the two germline ends. CDR3 nucleotide sequence: TGTGCCAGCAGTCCTGTGCGGAACTTTGCCTACGAGCAGTACTTC. It specifies CASSPVRNFAYEQYF.

The CDR3 reads CASSRTDRGPQPQHF. Written as DNA, the CDR3 is TGTGCCAGCAGCCGGACGGACAGGGGCCCTCAGCCCCAGCATTTT. J is TRBJ1-5 and V is TRBV5-8; 9 bases fit TRBD1. Germline assignment: CDR1 SGHTS and CDR2 YDEGEE. V trimming: 4 bases; J trimming: 6 bases; junction bases outside the gene matches: 8. There are 15 residues in the CDR3.

V and J are TRBV10-3 and TRBJ2-3; TRBD2 matches 9 bases. With 6 bases clipped from V and 2 bases from J, the junction kept 3 bases outside the gene matches. CDR1 and CDR2 (germline): ENHRY, SYGVKD. This CDR3 spans 14 amino acids. CDR3: CAISLAGLTDTQYF. As DNA, the CDR3 is TGTGCCATCAGCCTAGCGGGGCTCACAGATACGCAGTATTTT.

This clone was seen a handful of times. The chain uses TRBV10-1 and TRBJ2-2, with unresolved D. Looked up from germline, CDR1 is WNHNN and CDR2 is SYGVQD (reference sequence). This CDR3 has 13 amino acids. V was pared by 2 bases and J by 5 bases, with 6 bases between. The CDR3 reads CASSEQWTGELFF. Here the CDR3 DNA reads TGCGCCAGCAGTGAGCAATGGACCGGGGAGCTGTTTTTT.

The chain has TRBV9 and TRBJ1-2; D is unresolved. CDR3 length equals 13 residues. CDR1 and CDR2 (germline): SGDLS, YYNGEE. Trimming removed 2 bases from V and 5 bases from J, with 10 bases in between. The CDR3, as DNA: TGTGCCAGCAGCGTGAGAGACGGGTATGGCTACACCTTC. Residues: CASSVRDGYGYTF.

CDR3 nucleotides: TGTGCCAGCAGCTTGCTCAAGGGGATCGATGAGCAGTTCTTC. This translates into CASSLLKGIDEQFF. The chain is built from TRBV11-2 and TRBJ2-1, with D possibly being TRBD1 (5 bases). Trimming took off 3 bases at V and 8 bases at J, with 14 bases between the two ends. The CDR3 contains 14 residues. The V gene's germline CDR1 is SGHAT and CDR2 FQNNGV.

The CDR3 coding sequence is TGTGCCAGCAGCCTGGGGAGCGGACTACATCAAGAGACCCAGTACTTC. Translating it yields CASSLGSGLHQETQYF. The rearrangement joins TRBV11-3 to TRBJ2-5, with D perhaps matching TRBD2 (6 bases). Trimming cost V 5 bases and J 2 bases, with 18 bases left between them. This CDR3 has 16 residues. Germline V lookup: CDR1 SGHNT, CDR2 YENEEA.

This chain joins TRBV6-6 and TRBJ2-7; 7 nucleotides line up with TRBD1. J was trimmed by 4 bases and V by 2 bases; bases with no gene match: 11. The germline V gene has CDR1 MNHNY and CDR2 SVGAGI (reference sequence). The CDR3 is 16 amino acids. The CDR3 here is CASSYTPSGTAYEQYF. The CDR3 nucleotides are TGTGCCAGCAGTTACACTCCATCCGGGACAGCTTACGAGCAGTACTTC.

This chain uses TRBV2 with TRBJ2-7; D possibly matches TRBD1 or TRBD2 (6 bases each). Germline V gene lookup returns CDR1 SNHLY and CDR2 FYNNEI. This CDR3 has 15 amino acids. Trimming took 3 bases from V and 0 from J, leaving 12 bases between them. Here the CDR3 DNA reads TGTGCCAGCAGTGATGGGGGGCTGAGCTCCTACGAGCAGTACTTC. Translating gives CASSDGGLSSYEQYF.

This clone has only a few counts. The V gene is TRBV28, the J gene TRBJ2-2; D may be TRBD1 (5 bases). Trimming removed 6 bases from V and 1 base from J, with 15 bases in between. Germline CDR1 MDHEN, CDR2 SYDVKM. This CDR3 is 16 amino acids long. This CDR3 is CASRSSDRMNTGELFF. The CDR3 DNA reads TGTGCCAGCAGGTCCTCTGACAGAATGAACACCGGGGAGCTGTTTTTT.

The chain recombines TRBV11-2 with TRBJ2-5, with TRBD1 as a possible D gene (6 bases). The CDR3 spans 14 residues. CDR1 and CDR2 from the germline V gene are SGHAT and FQNNGV. Trimming cost V 8 bases and J 5 bases, with 18 bases left between them. CDR3 protein: CASGPLSRGETQYF. The CDR3 DNA reads as TGTGCCAGCGGTCCGCTATCGAGGGGGGAGACCCAGTACTTC.

The chain has TRBV29-1 and TRBJ2-1; D unresolved. Germline CDR1 and CDR2: SQVTM and ANQGSEA. Between the trimmed V and J ends, which lost 1 base and 8 bases, there was a span of 9 bases. The CDR3 extends over 12 amino acids. The CDR3 DNA sequence: TGCAGCGTTGAAGGTGACGAGGATGAGCAGTTCTTC. Translation: CSVEGDEDEQFF.

The chain is built from TRBV29-1 and TRBJ2-5, with TRBD1 as a possible D gene (5 bases). The J call may not be correct, given that the DNA end is closer to TRBJ2-7. The CDR3 totals 15 residues. Germline V lookup: CDR1 SQVTM, CDR2 ANQGSEA. The CDR3 reads CSVEDGAKGPNEQYF. The CDR3, as DNA: TGCAGCGTTGAAGATGGGGCGAAGGGGCCCAACGAGCAGTACTTC.

The chain carries TRBV6-5 and TRBJ2-1; 15 bases line up with TRBD2. The CDR3 has 16 amino acids. CDR1 and CDR2 (germline): MNHEY, SVGAGI. Trimming removed 2 bases from V and 10 bases from J; junction bases left unmatched: 6. The CDR3 bases are TGTGCCAGCAGTTACCCGGGACTAGCGGGAGGAGAGGAGCAGTTCTTC. Translated, it gives CASSYPGLAGGEEQFF.

On this clone: A junction end diverges from the germline sequence, so it may reflect a read error. The genes are TRBV7-8 and TRBJ1-6, with TRBD1 identical over 7 bases. The CDR3 length is 15 residues. Per the germline V gene, CDR1 is SGHVS and CDR2 is FQNEAQ. The CDR3 coding sequence is TGTGCCAGCAGCTTAGACAGGGGATATAACTCACCCCTCCACTTT. It encodes CASSLDRGYNSPLHF.

This rearrangement joins TRBV29-1 to TRBJ2-3, with 8 bases aligning to TRBD1. V shed 6 bases, J shed 5 bases, and the junction held 13 bases outside the gene matches. The germline gives CDR1 SQVTM, CDR2 ANQGSEA. The CDR3 covers 15 residues. The CDR3 spells CSVDREEFNGDTQYF. CDR3 DNA: TGCAGCGTGGACAGGGAAGAATTTAATGGAGATACGCAGTATTTT.

This sequence joins TRBV2 and TRBJ2-5; a possible D gene is TRBD2 (5 bases). Trimming stripped 5 bases from V and 2 bases from J, with 15 bases between. CDR3 length: 15 amino acids. In germline, CDR1 is SNHLY, CDR2 FYNNEI. CDR3 bases: TGTGCCAGCAGTAACTGGGAAAGCGGACAAGAGACCCAGTACTTC. Its protein is CASSNWESGQETQYF. The variable domain in full, with the rest retrieved from reference TRBV2 and TRBJ2-5, is EPEVTQTPSHQVTQMGQEVILRCVPISNHLYFYWYRQILGQKVEFLVSFYNNEISEKSEIFDDQFSVERPDGSNFTLKIRSTKLEDSAMYFCASSNWESGQETQYFGPGTRLLVL.

The chain carries TRBV27 and TRBJ2-3; D is undetermined. Germline V CDR1 and CDR2: MNHEY, SMNVEV (reference sequence). The CDR3 runs 15 residues. With 0 bases removed from V and 2 bases from J, the gap between germline ends came to 9 bases. Here the CDR3 reads CASSLSPVPTDTQYF. The CDR3 DNA reads as TGTGCCAGCAGTTTATCCCCGGTGCCCACAGATACGCAGTATTTT.